This T cell receptor (beta chain) was found in a study of control samples from healthy donors and cancer patients. Germline lookup yields CDR1 LGHDT and CDR2 YNNKEL (reference sequence). The CDR3 runs to 16 residues. Germline trimming cut 2 bases from V and 4 bases from J; bases unmatched to any gene: 8. The table came from immunoSEQ multiplex PCR; TCRdb's copy has only in-frame clones and leaves some out. The repertoire includes roughly 180,000 clones, 91% of them detected once, and about 2.1% sits in the top ten. This sequence originates from a woman between 40 and 55 years old in good health. The V gene is TRBV3-1 (or the pseudogene TRBV3-2), the J gene TRBJ2-4; 7 nucleotides line up with TRBD1. Sequences were obtained from blood. CDR3 sequence reads: CASSQQGELNKNIQYF. CDR3 DNA: TGTGCCAGCAGCCAACAGGGGGAACTGAATAAAAACATTCAGTACTTC.